The 32 T cell receptor beta chains reported below all come from one sample, sequenced in a study of cytomegalovirus exposure and HLA in healthy donors (dated 2017 in TCRdb). Library preparation used the immunoSEQ multiplex PCR assay. A mixture of 60 forward primers for TCR Vbeta segments and 13 reverse primers for TCR Jbeta segments was used in the multiplex PCR. TCRdb took over this immuneACCESS table, retaining in-frame rearrangements with V and J assigned. Such tables are incomplete; in checked studies, under half of the missing clones stem from an unresolved V gene, and the remainder is unexplained. The sample yields roughly 160,000 clones; over 75% were counted once. The ten largest make up 1% of the sample. The sample comprised PBMCs. The receptor source for this set is a woman aged 45-59 years in good health and CMV-seropositive.

The chain joins TRBV29-1 to TRBJ2-2; D is unclear. The V end lost 3 bases, the J end lost 5 bases, and 13 bases lay between the germline ends. From germline, CDR1 is SQVTM and CDR2 ANQGSEA. This CDR3 has 14 residues. This CDR3 is CSVDSRQGTGELFF. The DNA of the CDR3 is TGCAGCGTTGACTCTAGGCAAGGAACCGGGGAGCTGTTTTTT.

This clone was observed once. The chain links TRBV18 to TRBJ1-1, with a tentative D call TRBD1 (6 bases). The CDR3 has 13 amino acids. Germline V gene sequence: CDR1 KGHSH, CDR2 LQKENI. V was shortened by 4 bases and J by 7 bases, with 13 bases between the two germline ends. The CDR3 sequence is CASSRSGTHEAFF. In DNA form, the CDR3 reads TGTGCCAGCTCACGCTCCGGGACACATGAAGCTTTCTTT.

This clone was counted a single time. The rearrangement links TRBV7-2 to TRBJ2-2, with D maybe TRBD2 (7 bases). V was cut by 6 bases and J by 3 bases, with 17 bases left in between. CDR1 SGHTA and CDR2 FQGNSA come from the germline V gene. The CDR3 sequence is 16 residues long. The chain's CDR3 is CASSSQGGGHTGELFF. The CDR3 DNA reads TGTGCCAGCAGTTCACAAGGGGGGGGGCACACCGGGGAGCTGTTTTTT.

The rearrangement joins TRBV29-1 to TRBJ1-4; 10 bases match TRBD1. V lost 4 bases and J lost 8; bases outside the gene matches: 7. The germline gives CDR1 SQVTM, CDR2 ANQGSEA. The CDR3 contains 14 residues. This CDR3 reads CSVVWTGGGEKLFF. CDR3 DNA sequence: TGCAGCGTTGTTTGGACAGGGGGTGGGGAAAAACTGTTTTTT.

The J gene is TRBJ2-2, the V gene TRBV27, with 12 bases lining up with TRBD2. CDR1 and CDR2 (germline): MNHEY, SMNVEV (reference sequence). The ends lost 5 bases at V and 6 bases at J; junction bases unmatched: 7. This CDR3 contains 16 residues. The CDR3 is CASSPLAGGSSGELFF. The CDR3 bases are TGTGCCAGCAGTCCCCTAGCGGGAGGGAGTTCCGGGGAGCTGTTTTTT.

The rearrangement uses TRBV27 and TRBJ2-3, with TRBD1 matching over 7 bases. J lost 5 bases, V lost 1 base, and 3 bases had no gene match. CDR3 length: 14 amino acids. Germline V gene sequence: CDR1 MNHEY, CDR2 SMNVEV (reference sequence). In DNA form, the CDR3 reads TGTGCCAGCAGTTTATTTCGACAGGGAGATACGCAGTATTTT. Its protein product is CASSLFRQGDTQYF.

Concerning this clone itself: One end of the junction does not line up with germline, which may come from a read error. The chain joins TRBV5-1 to TRBJ1-4, with 9 bases identical to TRBD1. This CDR3 comprises 18 residues. Germline CDR1 is SGHRS and CDR2 is YFSETQ. The CDR3 loop is CASTLGNRDRDRNEKLFF. The CDR3 bases are TGCGCCAGCACCTTGGGGAACCGGGACAGGGACCGCAATGAAAAACTGTTTTTT.

This clone has only one observation. The rearrangement joins TRBV7-2 to TRBJ2-1; TRBD2 agrees at 7 bases. Germline values: CDR1 SGHTA, CDR2 FQGNSA. This CDR3 region has 14 residues. The ends lost 5 bases at V and 9 bases at J; junction bases unmatched: 10. CDR3 protein: CASSVGLDIGEQFF. The CDR3 nucleotides read TGTGCCAGCAGCGTCGGACTAGATATCGGTGAGCAGTTCTTC.

There are a few counts of this clone. J is TRBJ1-1 and V is TRBV7-2, with a possible D match to TRBD1 (5 bases). The CDR3 totals 14 residues. Germline CDR1 reads SGHTA; CDR2 reads FQGNSA. V lost 1 base and J lost 5, with 11 bases in between. The CDR3, as DNA: TGTGCCAGCAGCTTAGTGGGGGAGGGGACTGAAGCTTTCTTT. It specifies CASSLVGEGTEAFF.

The chain combines TRBV5-6 with TRBJ1-5; tentatively, D is TRBD1 (6 bases). V lost 4 bases, J lost 0 bases, and 11 bases lay in between. In germline, CDR1 is SGHDT, CDR2 YYEEEE. CDR3 length: 15 residues. In DNA form, the CDR3 reads TGTGCCAGCAGCCTACAGGGCCCTAGCAATCAGCCCCAGCATTTT. Its translation is CASSLQGPSNQPQHF. Full variable domain (remainder filled in from reference TRBV5-6 and TRBJ1-5): DAGVTQSPTHLIKTRGQQVTLRCSPKSGHDTVSWYQQALGQGPQFIFQYYEEEERQRGNFPDRFSGHQFPNYSSELNVNALLLGDSALYLCASSLQGPSNQPQHFGDGTRLSIL.

The CDR3 sequence is CASSLKQGAEYNEQFF. The CDR3, as DNA: TGTGCCAGCAGCTTAAAACAGGGGGCTGAATACAATGAGCAGTTCTTC. V gene TRBV7-3 combines with J gene TRBJ2-1, with 9 nucleotides matching TRBD1. V was clipped by 1 base and J by 4 bases; unmatched bases: 5. The CDR3 loop spans 16 amino acids. Germline values: CDR1 SGHTA, CDR2 FQGTGA.

The J gene is TRBJ2-5, the V gene TRBV4-2; 8 positions match TRBD2. This CDR3 region has 15 residues. Germline V gene lookup returns CDR1 LGHNA and CDR2 YNFKEQ. After removal of 5 bases from V and 0 bases from J, the junction contained 5 bases not matched to a gene. CDR3: CASSLSGGYQETQYF. The CDR3 DNA is TGTGCCAGCAGCTTGTCGGGGGGGTACCAAGAGACCCAGTACTTC.

V usage is TRBV9 and J usage is TRBJ1-3; 10 bases fit TRBD1. This CDR3 comprises 18 residues. Germline CDR1 reads SGDLS; CDR2 reads YYNGEE. Trimming removed 0 bases from V and 0 bases from J; junction bases left unmatched: 6. The CDR3 sequence: CASSVGTGGVGSGNTIYF. DNA for the CDR3: TGTGCCAGCAGCGTAGGGACAGGGGGGGTAGGCTCTGGAAACACCATATATTTT. Filled out from reference TRBV9 and TRBJ1-3, the complete variable domain reads DSGVTQTPKHLITATGQRVTLRCSPRSGDLSVYWYQQSLDQGLQFLIQYYNGEERAKGNILERFSAQQFPDLHSELNLSSLELGDSALYFCASSVGTGGVGSGNTIYFGEGSWLTVV.

This chain uses TRBV29-1 with TRBJ1-3; possible D gene TRBD1, 6 bases. CDR3 length: 13 residues. In germline, CDR1 is SQVTM, CDR2 ANQGSEA. The V end was cut by 7 bases, the J end by 0 bases, with 10 bases between. The DNA of the CDR3 is TGCAGCGCCGAGACAGGCTCTGGAAACACCATATATTTT. Translating it yields CSAETGSGNTIYF.

The chain recombines TRBV7-2 with TRBJ2-3; 7 bases are a match to TRBD2. The CDR3 spans 15 residues. Germline assignment: CDR1 SGHTA and CDR2 FQGNSA. With 4 bases clipped from V and 1 base from J, the junction kept 5 bases outside the gene matches. In nucleotides, the CDR3 is TGTGCCAGCAGCTACCAGGGAGGGGGCACAGATACGCAGTATTTT. This encodes CASSYQGGGTDTQYF. The full variable domain, with the rest looked up from reference TRBV7-2 and TRBJ2-3, is GAGVSQSPSNKVTEKGKDVELRCDPISGHTALYWYRQSLGQGLEFLIYFQGNSAPDKSGLPSDRFSAERTGGSVSTLTIQRTQQEDSAVYLCASSYQGGGTDTQYFGPGTRLTVL.

The chain employs TRBV5-5 and TRBJ1-1; D remains unclear. The CDR3 consists of 13 residues. Germline-derived CDR1 and CDR2 are SGHKS and YYEKEE (reference sequence). Trimming removed 3 bases from V and 5 bases from J, with 11 bases in between. The CDR3: CASSWEIITEAFF. The CDR3 nucleotides are TGTGCCAGCAGCTGGGAGATTATTACTGAAGCTTTCTTT.

The chain employs TRBV9 and TRBJ2-1, with 12 positions matching TRBD2. The CDR3 sequence is 20 residues long. The V gene end was trimmed by 6 bases and the J gene end by 4 bases; junction bases not matched to a gene: 20. The germline CDR1 and CDR2 sequences are SGDLS and YYNGEE. The CDR3 is CASTKEGTSGYPGIYNEQFF. The CDR3 DNA reads TGTGCCAGCACCAAGGAGGGGACTAGCGGGTACCCAGGCATTTACAATGAGCAGTTCTTC. Combining the CDR3 with reference TRBV9 and TRBJ2-1 gives the whole variable domain DSGVTQTPKHLITATGQRVTLRCSPRSGDLSVYWYQQSLDQGLQFLIQYYNGEERAKGNILERFSAQQFPDLHSELNLSSLELGDSALYFCASTKEGTSGYPGIYNEQFFGPGTRLTVL.

The chain is built from TRBV7-9 and TRBJ2-7; D remains ambiguous. CDR1 and CDR2 (germline): SEHNR, FQNEAQ (reference sequence). V was shortened by 7 bases and J by 2 bases, with 9 bases between the two germline ends. The length of the CDR3 is 12 residues. In nucleotides, the CDR3 is TGTGCCAGCACCAGTACAACCTACGAGCAGTACTTC. Translation: CASTSTTYEQYF.

The rearrangement joins TRBV6-5 to TRBJ2-1; TRBD1 is a possible D gene (5 bases). CDR3 size: 12 residues. Trimming stripped 8 bases from V and 15 bases from J, with 20 bases between. Germline CDR1 reads MNHEY; CDR2 reads SVGAGI. CDR3 nucleotide sequence: TGTGCCAGCTTTGGGGAAACAGGTGGAATGTTCTTC. It encodes CASFGETGGMFF.

This clone was counted between two and nine times. V gene TRBV7-2 combines with J gene TRBJ1-1, with D hard to call. CDR3 length: 14 amino acids. The ends were cut back, 5 bases at V and 0 bases at J, with 10 bases in the middle. Germline lookup yields CDR1 SGHTA and CDR2 FQGNSA. The CDR3 nucleotides are TGTGCCAGCAGCCCCCGAGCACTGAACACTGAAGCTTTCTTT. Encoded protein: CASSPRALNTEAFF.

This clone came up a few times. CDR3 amino acids: CASSLQGRRGNTIYF. The CDR3 nucleotides are TGTGCCAGCAGCTTACAGGGGCGCCGAGGAAACACCATATATTTT. This chain uses TRBV7-8 with TRBJ1-3; TRBD1 is a possible D gene (6 bases). Germline CDR1 SGHVS, CDR2 FQNEAQ. CDR3 length equals 15 residues. The V gene lost 2 bases and the J gene lost 4 bases, with 12 bases spanning the gap.

This clone has just a few counts. V usage is TRBV7-2 and J usage is TRBJ2-1; D call uncertain. The germline V gene encodes CDR1 SGHTA and CDR2 FQGNSA. Trimming pared 5 bases from V and 1 base from J, leaving 12 bases between. The CDR3 spans 15 residues. The CDR3 coding sequence is TGTGCCAGCAGCGCGGCTACCGGGTCCTACAATGAGCAGTTCTTC. It translates to CASSAATGSYNEQFF.

There are a few counts of this clone. V usage is TRBV5-5 and J usage is TRBJ1-6, with TRBD1 matching over 10 bases. CDR3 length: 17 amino acids. Per the germline V gene, CDR1 is SGHKS and CDR2 is YYEKEE (reference sequence). V was clipped by 4 bases and J by 7 bases; unmatched bases: 11. The DNA for the CDR3 is TGTGCCAGCAGCGCCGCTTTGGGGGACAGGGGCAATTCACCCCTCCACTTT. Amino acid sequence: CASSAALGDRGNSPLHF.

This chain joins TRBV7-9 and TRBJ2-3, with TRBD2 matching 9 bases. CDR3 length: 15 residues. Germline CDR1 SEHNR, CDR2 FQNEAQ (reference sequence). The V segment lost 2 bases and the J segment 4 bases; nucleotides outside the gene matches: 4. The CDR3 loop is CASSLNSGRADTQYF. Written as DNA, the CDR3 is TGTGCCAGCAGCTTAAATAGCGGGAGAGCAGATACGCAGTATTTT.

V gene TRBV19 combines with J gene TRBJ2-7; D perhaps matches TRBD2 (6 bases). CDR1 is LNHDA, CDR2 SQIVND, per germline (reference sequence). The V end was cut by 3 bases, the J end by 5 bases, with 11 bases between. There are 13 residues in the CDR3. The CDR3 DNA reads TGTGCCAGTAGTATCGGGGGTAGTGACGAGCAGTACTTC. This encodes CASSIGGSDEQYF. Full variable domain (outside the CDR3, taken from reference TRBV19 and TRBJ2-7): DGGITQSPKYLFRKEGQNVTLSCEQNLNHDAMYWYRQDPGQGLRLIYYSQIVNDFQKGDIAEGYSVSREKKESFPLTVTSAQKNPTAFYLCASSIGGSDEQYFGPGTRLTVT.

This clone was recorded once. The CDR3 loop is CASSLVGSSTDTQYF. DNA for the CDR3: TGTGCCAGCAGCTTAGTTGGCAGTAGCACAGATACGCAGTATTTT. The chain has TRBV7-3 and TRBJ2-3; D gene ambiguous. This CDR3 is 15 amino acids long. V lost 2 bases, J lost 0 bases, and 9 bases lay in between. The germline V gene has CDR1 SGHTA and CDR2 FQGTGA.

The CDR3: CASSQSEASGSLNNEQFF. The CDR3 bases are TGCGCCAGCAGTCAATCTGAGGCTAGCGGGAGTCTTAACAATGAGCAGTTCTTC. The chain employs TRBV23-1 and TRBJ2-1; 10 nucleotides align to TRBD2. TRBV23-1 falls under the ORF class, with uncertain function. The CDR3 consists of 18 residues. The V and J ends lost 0 bases and 5 bases, in that order; junction bases with no gene match: 10.

This chain uses TRBV14 with TRBJ1-6; D is ambiguous. The CDR3 runs 14 residues. With 2 bases removed from V and 9 bases from J, the gap between germline ends came to 11 bases. CDR1 and CDR2 from the germline V gene are SGHDN and FVKESK. CDR3 nucleotides: TGTGCCAGCAGCCAATCCGGGGAAAGTTCACCCCTCCACTTT. This translates into CASSQSGESSPLHF.

The chain's CDR3 is CAIGSRDLAYEQYF. The CDR3 nucleotides read TGTGCCATAGGCTCCCGGGACTTAGCCTACGAGCAGTACTTC. The genes are TRBV10-3 and TRBJ2-7, with D possibly matching TRBD2 (6 bases). CDR1 ENHRY and CDR2 SYGVKD come from the germline V gene. The CDR3 contains 14 residues. Trimming took 9 bases from V and 2 from J, leaving 17 bases between them.

The V gene is TRBV29-1, the J gene TRBJ1-2, with 7 nucleotides matching TRBD1. CDR3 length equals 13 residues. Germline V gene sequence: CDR1 SQVTM, CDR2 ANQGSEA. The V and J ends lost 7 bases and 2 bases, in that order; junction bases with no gene match: 7. CDR3 amino acids: CSASAGGNYGYTF. The CDR3, as DNA: TGCAGCGCGTCGGCAGGGGGGAACTATGGCTACACCTTC.

Comment on this clone: One junction end disagrees with the germline gene, perhaps due to a read error. The rearrangement joins TRBV7-9 to TRBJ1-6; TRBD1 is a possible D gene (5 bases). CDR1 and CDR2 (germline): SEHNR, FQNEAQ (reference sequence). The CDR3 runs to 14 residues. The DNA for the CDR3 is TGTTCCAGCAGCGGCCGGGACTCTAATTCACCCCTCCACTTT. Its translation: CSSSGRDSNSPLHF.

The chain couples TRBV7-8 to TRBJ2-1; 10 nucleotides agree with TRBD2. Germline CDR1 and CDR2: SGHVS and FQNEAQ. There are 15 residues in the CDR3. J was trimmed by 5 bases and V by 5 bases; bases with no gene match: 6. CDR3: CASSTGLAYDNEQFF. In nucleotides, the CDR3 is TGTGCCAGCAGCACGGGACTAGCGTATGACAATGAGCAGTTCTTC.